This T cell receptor beta chain is drawn from a study of CD8 T cells in Susac syndrome. The patients with Susac syndrome were individuals who fulfilled the recently defined diagnostic criteria for disease that was either definite or probable. The TEMRA cells underwent FACS enrichment, while the CD8+ and CD4+ T cells underwent negative isolation. Findings and caveats of the study: The CD4+ T cell repertoire of patients with Susac syndrome showed no detectable clonal expansion.

Germline lookup yields CDR1 SGHRS and CDR2 YFSETQ. Trimming left V 4 bases short and J 4 bases short, with 17 bases between. The CDR3 has 15 residues. RNA amounts of roughly 0.5 to 1 ug underwent reverse transcription with random hexamers. MiXCR, applied by TCRdb to the immunoSEQ multiplex PCR reads, yields one record per CDR3 protein. In the table there are approximately 190,000 distinct CDR3 sequences, 95% of which are singletons. About this clonotype: As yet, its antigen is unknown.

The chain recombines TRBV5-1 with TRBJ1-2; a possible D gene is TRBD1 (5 bases). Sequenced: CD4+ T cells from PBMCs. This receptor was obtained from a human donor with Susac syndrome. CDR3 amino acids: CASSPRGDRIYGYTF. CDR3 sequence (DNA): TGCGCCAGCAGCCCCCGAGGGGACCGGATCTATGGCTACACCTTC.